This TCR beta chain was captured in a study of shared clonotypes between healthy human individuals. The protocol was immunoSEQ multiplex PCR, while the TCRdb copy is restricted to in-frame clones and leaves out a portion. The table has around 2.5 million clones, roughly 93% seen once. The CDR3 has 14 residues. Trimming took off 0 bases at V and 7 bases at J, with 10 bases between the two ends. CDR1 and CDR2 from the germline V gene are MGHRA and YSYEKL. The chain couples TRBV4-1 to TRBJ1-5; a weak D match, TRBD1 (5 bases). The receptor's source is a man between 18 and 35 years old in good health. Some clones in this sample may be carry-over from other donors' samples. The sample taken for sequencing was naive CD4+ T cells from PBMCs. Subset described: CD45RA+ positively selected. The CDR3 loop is CASSQDRANQPQHF. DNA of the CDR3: TGCGCCAGCAGCCAAGACAGGGCAAACCAGCCCCAGCATTTT.